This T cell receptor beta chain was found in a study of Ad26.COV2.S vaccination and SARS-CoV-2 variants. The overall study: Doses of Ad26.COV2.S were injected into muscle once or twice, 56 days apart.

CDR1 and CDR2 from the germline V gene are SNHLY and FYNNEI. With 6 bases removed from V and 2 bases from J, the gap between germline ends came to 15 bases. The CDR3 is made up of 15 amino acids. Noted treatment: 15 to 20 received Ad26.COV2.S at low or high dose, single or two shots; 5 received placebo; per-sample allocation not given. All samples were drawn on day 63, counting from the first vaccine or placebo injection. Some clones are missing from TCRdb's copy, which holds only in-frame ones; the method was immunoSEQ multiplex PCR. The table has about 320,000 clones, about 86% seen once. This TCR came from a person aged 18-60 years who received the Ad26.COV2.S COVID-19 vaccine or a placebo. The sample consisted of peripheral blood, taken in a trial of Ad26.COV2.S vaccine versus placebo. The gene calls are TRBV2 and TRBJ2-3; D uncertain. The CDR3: CASRSGRTPTDTQYF. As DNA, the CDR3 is TGTGCCAGCAGGTCAGGACGGACCCCCACAGATACGCAGTATTTT.